These T cell receptor beta chains were read from a single sample in a study of shared clonotypes between healthy human individuals. The table came from immunoSEQ multiplex PCR; TCRdb's copy has only in-frame clones and leaves some out. The data hold a few million clones, with almost 96% observed a single time. The sequencing sample was made of naive CD4+ T cells sorted from blood. Every receptor here comes from a man aged 18 to 30 in good health. Each CDR3 is given with its conserved first and last residue. The order of the fields is V gene, D gene, J gene, clone size, CDR3 DNA, CDR3 protein. D genes are given only for firm matches. Expanded clones get a size class; other rows say once, few or many, or leave the size out.

v_gene: TRBV6-6
d_gene: .
j_gene: TRBJ1-6
abundance: .
CDR3nt: TGTGCCAGCAGTTACTCGGGGGATAATTCACCCCTCCACTTT
CDR3aa: CASSYSGDNSPLHF

v_gene: TRBV7-8
d_gene: .
j_gene: TRBJ2-2
abundance: once
CDR3nt: TGTGCCAGCAGCATCCGGGGCAAGAACACCGGGGAGCTGTTTTTT
CDR3aa: CASSIRGKNTGELFF

v_gene: TRBV5-6
d_gene: TRBD2
j_gene: TRBJ2-1
abundance: .
CDR3nt: TGTGCCAGCAGCGCGGCAGGCGGGAGCTCCTACAATGAGCAGTTCTTC
CDR3aa: CASSAAGGSSYNEQFF

v_gene: TRBV28
d_gene: TRBD1
j_gene: TRBJ1-6
abundance: .
CDR3nt: TGTGCCAGCAGCCCTGGGACAGTCAATAATTCACCCCTCCACTTT
CDR3aa: CASSPGTVNNSPLHF

v_gene: TRBV19
d_gene: .
j_gene: TRBJ2-2
abundance: .
CDR3nt: TGTGCCAGTAGTCCGGGAAGCACCGGGGAGCTGTTTTTT
CDR3aa: CASSPGSTGELFF

v_gene: TRBV30
d_gene: .
j_gene: TRBJ2-7
abundance: few
CDR3nt: TGTGCCTGGAGTGGGGGCTCCTACGAGCAGTACTTC
CDR3aa: CAWSGGSYEQYF

v_gene: TRBV27
d_gene: .
j_gene: TRBJ1-6
abundance: .
CDR3nt: TGTGCCAGCAGTTTTTCGGGGGCCAATAATTCACCCCTCCACTTT
CDR3aa: CASSFSGANNSPLHF

v_gene: TRBV28
d_gene: TRBD1
j_gene: TRBJ1-6
abundance: .
CDR3nt: TGTGCCAGCAGTCCGCCCCAGGGGGTTACCTATAATTCACCCCTCCACTTT
CDR3aa: CASSPPQGVTYNSPLHF

v_gene: TRBV5-6
d_gene: .
j_gene: TRBJ2-5
abundance: .
CDR3nt: TGTGCCAGCACTGTTCTGGGGAGACAGTCCCAAGAGACCCAGTACTTC
CDR3aa: CASTVLGRQSQETQYF

v_gene: TRBV30
d_gene: .
j_gene: TRBJ1-4
abundance: .
CDR3nt: TGTGCCTGGAGTGTACTCGGACGGAATGAAAAACTGTTTTTT
CDR3aa: CAWSVLGRNEKLFF

v_gene: TRBV13
d_gene: TRBD1
j_gene: TRBJ2-7
abundance: .
CDR3nt: TGTGCCAGCAGCTCGGGACAGATTTTAGAGCAGTACTTC
CDR3aa: CASSSGQILEQYF

v_gene: TRBV7-9
d_gene: TRBD1
j_gene: TRBJ2-7
abundance: .
CDR3nt: TGTGCCAGCAGCTTGACCGGGACAGGGGGCGGCGAGCAGTACTTC
CDR3aa: CASSLTGTGGGEQYF

v_gene: TRBV30
d_gene: .
j_gene: TRBJ2-2
abundance: few
CDR3nt: TGTGCCTGGAGTGTAAATCGAGCAACCGGGGAGCTGTTTTTT
CDR3aa: CAWSVNRATGELFF

v_gene: TRBV5-1
d_gene: .
j_gene: TRBJ1-5
abundance: .
CDR3nt: TGCGCCAGCAGCTTGGATGACGGGAGCAATCAGCCCCAGCATTTT
CDR3aa: CASSLDDGSNQPQHF

v_gene: TRBV12-5
d_gene: TRBD2
j_gene: TRBJ2-7
abundance: .
CDR3nt: TGTGCTAGTGGTCTCGCGAGTCGGGGGGTCTACGAGCAGTACTTC
CDR3aa: CASGLASRGVYEQYF

v_gene: TRBV25-1
d_gene: TRBD2
j_gene: TRBJ2-5
abundance: .
CDR3nt: TGTGCCAGCAGTGAATCAAAGGGACTAGCGCCGGAGACCCAGTACTTC
CDR3aa: CASSESKGLAPETQYF